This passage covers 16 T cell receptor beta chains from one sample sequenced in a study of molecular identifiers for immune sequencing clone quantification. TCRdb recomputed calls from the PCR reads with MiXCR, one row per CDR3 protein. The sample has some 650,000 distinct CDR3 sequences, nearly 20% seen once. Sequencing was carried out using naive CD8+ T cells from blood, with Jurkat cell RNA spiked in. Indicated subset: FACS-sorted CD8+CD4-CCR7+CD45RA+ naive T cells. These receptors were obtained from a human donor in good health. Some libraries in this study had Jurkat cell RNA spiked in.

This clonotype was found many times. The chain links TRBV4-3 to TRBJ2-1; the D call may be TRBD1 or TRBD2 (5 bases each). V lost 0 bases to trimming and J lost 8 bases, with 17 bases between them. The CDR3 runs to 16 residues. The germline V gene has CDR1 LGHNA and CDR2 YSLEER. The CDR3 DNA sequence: TGCGCCAGCAGCCAAGATACCGGGACCAGACTGGATGAGCAGTTCTTC. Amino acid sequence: CASSQDTGTRLDEQFF.

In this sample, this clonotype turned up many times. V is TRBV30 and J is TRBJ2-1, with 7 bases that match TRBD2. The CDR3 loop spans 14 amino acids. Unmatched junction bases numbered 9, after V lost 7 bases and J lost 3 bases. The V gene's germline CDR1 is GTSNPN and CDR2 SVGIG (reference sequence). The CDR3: CAFQGAGDYNEQFF. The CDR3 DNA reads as TGTGCCTTCCAAGGGGCGGGGGACTACAATGAGCAGTTCTTC. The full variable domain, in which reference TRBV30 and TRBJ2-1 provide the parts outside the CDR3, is SQTIHQWPATLVQPVGSPLSLECTVEGTSNPNLYWYRQAAGRGLQLLFYSVGIGQISSEVPQNLSASRPQDRQFILSSKKLLLSDSGFYLCAFQGAGDYNEQFFGPGTRLTVL.

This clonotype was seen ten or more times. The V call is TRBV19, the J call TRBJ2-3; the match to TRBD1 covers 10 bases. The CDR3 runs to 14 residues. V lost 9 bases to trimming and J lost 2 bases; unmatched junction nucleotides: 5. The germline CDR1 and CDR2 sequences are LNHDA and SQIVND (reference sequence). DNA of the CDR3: TGTGCCAGCAGCGGGACAGGGGACACAGATACGCAGTATTTT. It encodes CASSGTGDTDTQYF.

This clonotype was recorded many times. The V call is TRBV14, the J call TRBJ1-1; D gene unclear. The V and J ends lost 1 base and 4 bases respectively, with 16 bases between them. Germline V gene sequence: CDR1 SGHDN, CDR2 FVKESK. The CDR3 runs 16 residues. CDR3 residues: CASSQAGPLLATEAFF. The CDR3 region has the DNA TGTGCCAGCAGCCAAGCCGGACCCCTCCTGGCCACTGAAGCTTTCTTT.

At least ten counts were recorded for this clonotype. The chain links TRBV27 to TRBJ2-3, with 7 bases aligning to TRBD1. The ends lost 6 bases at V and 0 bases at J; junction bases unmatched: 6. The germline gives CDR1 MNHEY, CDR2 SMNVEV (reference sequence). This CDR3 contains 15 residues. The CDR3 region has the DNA TGTGCCAGCAGAATCCGGGACAGAAGCACAGATACGCAGTATTTT. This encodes CASRIRDRSTDTQYF.

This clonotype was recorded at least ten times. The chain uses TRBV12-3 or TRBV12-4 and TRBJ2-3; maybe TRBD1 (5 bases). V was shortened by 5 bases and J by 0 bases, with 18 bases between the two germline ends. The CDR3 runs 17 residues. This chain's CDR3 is CASSQRWGGTSTDTQYF. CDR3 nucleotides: TGTGCCAGCAGTCAAAGATGGGGCGGCACTAGCACAGATACGCAGTATTTT.

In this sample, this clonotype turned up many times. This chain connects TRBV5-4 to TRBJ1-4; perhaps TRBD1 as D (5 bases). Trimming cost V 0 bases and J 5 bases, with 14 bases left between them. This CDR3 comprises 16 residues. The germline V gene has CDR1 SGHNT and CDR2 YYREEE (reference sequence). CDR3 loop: CASSLASGTGNEKLFF. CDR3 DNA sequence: TGTGCCAGCAGCTTGGCTTCGGGGACCGGGAATGAAAAACTGTTTTTT.

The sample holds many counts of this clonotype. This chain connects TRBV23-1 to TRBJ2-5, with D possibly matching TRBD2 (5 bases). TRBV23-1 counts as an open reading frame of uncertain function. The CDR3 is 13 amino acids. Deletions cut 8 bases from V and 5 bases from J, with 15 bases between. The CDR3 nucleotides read TGCGCCAGCGAGACCCCGCGAGGGGAGACCCAGTACTTC. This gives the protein CASETPRGETQYF.

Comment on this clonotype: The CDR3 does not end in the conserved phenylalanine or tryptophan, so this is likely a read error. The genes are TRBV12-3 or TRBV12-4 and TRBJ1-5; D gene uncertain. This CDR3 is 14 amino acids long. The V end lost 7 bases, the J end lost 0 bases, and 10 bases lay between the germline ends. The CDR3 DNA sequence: TGTGCCAGCACTTCCGGGAATAGCAATCAGCCCCAGCATTCT. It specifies CASTSGNSNQPQHS.

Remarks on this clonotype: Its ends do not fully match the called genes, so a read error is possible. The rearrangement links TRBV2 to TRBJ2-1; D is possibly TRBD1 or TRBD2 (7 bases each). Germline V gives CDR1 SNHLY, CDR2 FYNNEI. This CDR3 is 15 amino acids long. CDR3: CASSEWEGAYNERFF. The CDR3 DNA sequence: TGTGCCAGCAGTGAATGGGAGGGGGCCTACAATGAGCGGTTCTTC.

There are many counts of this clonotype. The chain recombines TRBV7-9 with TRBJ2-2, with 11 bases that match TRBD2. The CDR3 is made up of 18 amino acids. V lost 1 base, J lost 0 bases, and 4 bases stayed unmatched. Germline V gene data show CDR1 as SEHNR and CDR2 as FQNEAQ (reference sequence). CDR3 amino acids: CASSLDLAGGPNTGELFF. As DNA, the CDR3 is TGTGCCAGCAGCTTAGATCTAGCGGGAGGTCCGAACACCGGGGAGCTGTTTTTT. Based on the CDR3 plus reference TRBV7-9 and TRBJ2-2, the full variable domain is DTGVSQNPRHKITKRGQNVTFRCDPISEHNRLYWYRQTLGQGPEFLTYFQNEAQLEKSRLLSDRFSAERPKGSFSTLEIQRTEQGDSAMYLCASSLDLAGGPNTGELFFGEGSRLTVL.

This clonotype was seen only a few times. CDR3 region: CASTTTGGATNEKLFF. In nucleotides, the CDR3 is TGTGCCAGCACCACAACGGGGGGAGCAACTAATGAAAAACTGTTTTTT. The rearrangement uses TRBV11-2 and TRBJ1-4, with D possibly being TRBD1 (5 bases). The CDR3 length is 16 residues. Germline V gives CDR1 SGHAT, CDR2 FQNNGV. The ends were cut back, 7 bases at V and 0 bases at J, with 15 bases in the middle.

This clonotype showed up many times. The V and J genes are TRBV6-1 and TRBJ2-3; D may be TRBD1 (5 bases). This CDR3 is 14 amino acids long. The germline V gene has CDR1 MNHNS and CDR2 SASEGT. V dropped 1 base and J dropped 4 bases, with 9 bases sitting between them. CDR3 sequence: CASSEVAGSDTQYF. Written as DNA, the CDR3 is TGTGCCAGCAGTGAAGTGGCAGGGTCAGATACGCAGTATTTT.

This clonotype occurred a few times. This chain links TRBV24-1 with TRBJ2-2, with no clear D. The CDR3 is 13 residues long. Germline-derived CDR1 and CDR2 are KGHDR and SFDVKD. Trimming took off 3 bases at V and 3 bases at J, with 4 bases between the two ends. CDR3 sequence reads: CATSDDHTGELFF. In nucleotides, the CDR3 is TGTGCCACCAGTGATGACCACACCGGGGAGCTGTTTTTT.

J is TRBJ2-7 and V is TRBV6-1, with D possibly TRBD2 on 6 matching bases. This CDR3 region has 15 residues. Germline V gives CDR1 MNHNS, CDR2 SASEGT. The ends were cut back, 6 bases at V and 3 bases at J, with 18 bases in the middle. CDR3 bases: TGTGCCAGCAGCCACTGGGGGGACGACAACTACGAGCAGTACTTC. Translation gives CASSHWGDDNYEQYF.

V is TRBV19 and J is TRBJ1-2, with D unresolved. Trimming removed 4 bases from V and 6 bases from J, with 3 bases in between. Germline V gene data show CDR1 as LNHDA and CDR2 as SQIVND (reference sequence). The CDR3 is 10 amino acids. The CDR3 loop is CASSSDGYTF. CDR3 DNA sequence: TGTGCCAGTAGTAGCGATGGCTACACCTTC.